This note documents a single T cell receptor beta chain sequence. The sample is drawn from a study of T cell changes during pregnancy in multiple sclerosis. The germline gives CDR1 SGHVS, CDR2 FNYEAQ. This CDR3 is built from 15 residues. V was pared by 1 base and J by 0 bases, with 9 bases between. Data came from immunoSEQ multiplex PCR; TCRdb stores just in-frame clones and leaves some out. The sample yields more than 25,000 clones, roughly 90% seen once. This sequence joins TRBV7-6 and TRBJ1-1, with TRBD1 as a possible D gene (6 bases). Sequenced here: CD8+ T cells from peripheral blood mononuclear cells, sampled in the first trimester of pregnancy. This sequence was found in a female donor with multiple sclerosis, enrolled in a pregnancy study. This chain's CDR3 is CASSLEPGVNTEAFF. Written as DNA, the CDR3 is TGTGCCAGCAGCTTAGAGCCAGGGGTGAACACTGAAGCTTTCTTT.